Below, one T cell receptor (beta chain) is given with its context. It lacks a known antigen. Nothing much larger sits one base from this clone, and base qualities are not available. These data are taken from a study of OX40 agonist ivuxolimab in advanced cancers. About the study as a whole: Ivuxolimab was an agonistic, fully human IgG2 monoclonal antibody directed against OX40 (CD134), a costimulatory receptor. Intravenous ivuxolimab was administered to patients every 2 weeks at six dose levels: 0.01, 0.1, 0.3, 1.5, 3 and 10 mg/kg. Of the roughly 51 dose-escalation patients, hepatocellular carcinoma was present in about 19, melanoma in around 15, renal cell carcinoma in 9 and head and neck cancer in 9. A male proportion of approximately 83% and a mean age of about 60 years, ranging from 23 to 79, were recorded for the dose-escalation cohort. Patients were allowed to have had prior anti-PD-1, anti-PD-L1 or anti-CTLA-4 therapy, and approximately 40% of the dose-escalation patients had been treated with checkpoint inhibitors. Partial responses occurred in three dose-escalation patients, of whom one had hepatocellular carcinoma and two had cutaneous melanoma. The purpose of peripheral TCRbeta sequencing was to test whether ivuxolimab changed TCR sequence diversity and led to clonal T-cell expansion. The monotherapy dose-escalation portion (N ≈ 56 patients) of the phase I ivuxolimab trial is reported in the paper.

For sequencing of the TCRbeta CDR3 region, genomic DNA was extracted from the sorted cells. TCRbeta CDR3 regions were sequenced using the immunoSEQ Assay. The table was pulled from immuneACCESS by TCRdb, which kept in-frame rearrangements only. Such tables lose some clones; where checked, under half of the loss comes from unresolved V genes, and the rest has no known cause. The sample table records 70,000 or so clones; about 85% of these occur just once. The ten largest make up approximately 1.2% of the sample. The trial excluded patients who had a history of autoimmune disease or were on systemic immunosuppression. Peripheral blood for TCR sequencing was collected from all dose cohorts at baseline, on cycle 4 day 1, and on cycle 7 day 1. Samples came from an open-label, multicenter, first-in-human phase I dose-escalation trial of ivuxolimab. Adults with locally advanced or metastatic melanoma, renal cell carcinoma, hepatocellular carcinoma or head and neck squamous cell carcinoma were enrolled in the trial. CD4+ and CD8+ T cells were sorted separately from peripheral blood before TCR sequencing.

Overall study results and their limits: The antigen specificity of the clonally expanded peripheral T cells was not determined. In partial responders in the 0.1-3.0 mg/kg groups, normalized peripheral clonal expansion was found to be among the lowest, especially among CD8+ T cells. After ivuxolimab, CD8+ T cells had more expanded clones than CD4+ T cells on average. Low levels of normalized T-cell clonal expansion were also shown by some nonresponding patients. At doses of 0.1 to 3.0 mg/kg, clonal expansion of both CD4+ and CD8+ blood T cells was observed from baseline to week 6.

Spanning cysteine to phenylalanine, the CDR3 consists of 15 amino acids. Only the CDR3 DNA stays, 45 bases, in frame from base 1. From a lookup of the germline V gene, CDR1 and CDR2 are MDHEN and SYDVKM. The junction carries 14 bases between V and J, which are trimmed by 5 bases and 3 bases respectively. This chain joins TRBV28 to TRBJ1-5; a weak D assignment points to TRBD1 (5 bases agree). Specimen: CD4+ or CD8+ T cells sorted from blood, collected in a trial of the OX40 agonist ivuxolimab. The receptor was isolated from an adult with an advanced solid tumor such as melanoma, head and neck, liver or kidney cancer. The CDR3 protein: CASSPSTGYNQPQHF. In nucleotide form, the sequence is TGTGCCAGCAGTCCAAGTACAGGTTACAATCAGCCCCAGCATTTT. The entire variable domain, with the stretches around the CDR3 drawn from the reference TRBV28 and TRBJ1-5 proteins, is DVKVTQSSRYLVKRTGEKVFLECVQDMDHENMFWYRQDPGLGLRLIYFSYDVKMKEKGDIPEGYSVSREKKERFSLILESASTNQTSMYLCASSPSTGYNQPQHFGDGTRLSIL.